This entry lists 22 T cell receptor beta chains sequenced from one sample in a study of response to subunit inactivated influenza vaccine. TCRdb re-derived calls from the RT-PCR reads in MiXCR, one entry per CDR3 protein. The sample comprises some 480,000 distinct CDR3 sequences, 9.5% to 12% of which are singletons, and less than 15% rests with the top ten. The sequences come from PBMCs from blood, collected 45 days after vaccination. The origin of the receptors is a man aged 45-65 years who received an inactivated influenza vaccine.

The chain uses TRBV18 and TRBJ1-2; D gene unclear. V lost 0 bases and J 4 bases, leaving 18 bases between the germline ends. Germline CDR1 reads KGHSH; CDR2 reads LQKENI. This CDR3 is 17 amino acids long. CDR3 loop: CASSPPSFDANPYGYTF. CDR3 bases: TGTGCCAGCTCACCACCCTCTTTCGACGCAAACCCCTATGGCTACACCTTC.

V and J are TRBV20-1 and TRBJ2-7; D gene ambiguous. The V gene's germline CDR1 is DFQATT and CDR2 SNEGSKA (reference sequence). This CDR3 comprises 12 residues. Deletions cut 6 bases from V and 0 bases from J, with 9 bases between. Here the CDR3 DNA reads TGCAGTGCCGAAGGAGCCTCCTACGAGCAGTACTTC. It encodes CSAEGASYEQYF.

At least ten counts were recorded for this clonotype. The CDR3 is CASSQGDSRTGELFF. CDR3 coding DNA: TGCGCCAGCAGCCAAGGGGACAGTCGGACCGGGGAGCTGTTTTTT. This chain links TRBV4-3 with TRBJ2-2; TRBD1 matches at 7 bases. Germline V gives CDR1 LGHNA, CDR2 YSLEER. The trim removed 1 base at V and 5 bases at J, leaving 4 bases unmatched. The CDR3 has 15 amino acids.

This clonotype was picked up a small number of times. The J gene is TRBJ2-5, the V gene TRBV12-3 or TRBV12-4; 9 nucleotides match TRBD1. Trimming took 5 bases from V and 1 from J; bases not matched to a gene: 5. The CDR3 runs 15 residues. The CDR3 DNA follows: TGTGCCAGCAGTCCCTCGGGACAGGGCCAAGAGACCCAGTACTTC. Translating gives CASSPSGQGQETQYF.

This clonotype appeared a few times. The V and J genes are TRBV3-1 and TRBJ1-6, with unresolved D. The CDR3 has 15 residues. Germline V gene sequence: CDR1 LGHDT, CDR2 YNNKEL (reference sequence). The V end lost 4 bases, the J end lost 5 bases, and 12 bases lay between the germline ends. CDR3 amino acids: CASSPPGRDNSPLHF. The CDR3 DNA sequence: TGTGCCAGCAGCCCCCCGGGGAGGGATAATTCACCCCTCCACTTT.

This clonotype was counted many times. The chain employs TRBV20-1 and TRBJ2-3; 10 bases are a match to TRBD2. The CDR3 extends over 15 amino acids. The germline V gene encodes CDR1 DFQATT and CDR2 SNEGSKA (reference sequence). V lost 4 bases, J lost 0 bases, and 4 bases stayed unmatched. The CDR3: CSAIKTSGSTDTQYF. The DNA for the CDR3 is TGCAGTGCTATCAAGACTAGCGGGAGCACAGATACGCAGTATTTT.

This clonotype came up a few times. The gene calls are TRBV9 and TRBJ2-2; 8 bases agree with TRBD1. With 0 bases clipped from V and 6 bases from J, the junction kept 4 bases outside the gene matches. This CDR3 is built from 15 residues. Germline CDR1 and CDR2: SGDLS and YYNGEE. CDR3 DNA: TGTGCCAGCAGCGTAGAGACAGGGGTCGCCGGGGAGCTGTTTTTT. It translates to CASSVETGVAGELFF.

The chain combines TRBV12-3 or TRBV12-4 with TRBJ1-2; D unresolved. Trimming removed 6 bases at V and 3 bases at J, with 14 bases between. CDR3 length: 14 amino acids. DNA for the CDR3: TGTGCCAGCAGCAAGGACTCTGGGGACTATGGCTACACCTTC. Translating gives CASSKDSGDYGYTF.

The sample holds a few counts of this clonotype. This chain links TRBV27 with TRBJ1-2; tentatively, D is TRBD1 (6 bases). CDR3 length: 14 amino acids. The ends were cut back, 5 bases at V and 4 bases at J, with 14 bases in the middle. The germline V gene has CDR1 MNHEY and CDR2 SMNVEV (reference sequence). The CDR3 region is CASSPPGHPYGYTF. DNA of the CDR3: TGTGCCAGCAGTCCGCCGGGACATCCCTATGGCTACACCTTC.

This clonotype was counted only a few times. The chain employs TRBV6-2 or TRBV6-3 and TRBJ2-7, with TRBD1 matching 8 bases. Germline CDR1 MNHEY, CDR2 SVGEGT. V was clipped by 4 bases and J by 0 bases; unmatched bases: 8. There are 16 residues in the CDR3. DNA of the CDR3: TGTGCCAGCAGTTTCGGACAGGGAGAATTCTCCTACGAGCAGTACTTC. This encodes CASSFGQGEFSYEQYF.

This chain links TRBV6-2 or TRBV6-3 with TRBJ1-1, with D hard to call. The CDR3 has 15 amino acids. Germline V CDR1 and CDR2: MNHEY, SVGEGT. The V and J ends lost 6 bases and 4 bases respectively, with 18 bases between them. The DNA of the CDR3 is TGTGCCAGCAGGGATCGGGAGGGCTTAGTCACTGAAGCTTTCTTT. This gives the protein CASRDREGLVTEAFF.

The table lists this clonotype with many counts. This sequence joins TRBV2 and TRBJ2-1; 10 bases map to TRBD1. This CDR3 comprises 16 residues. V lost 7 bases and J lost 8; bases outside the gene matches: 14. Germline V gene data show CDR1 as SNHLY and CDR2 as FYNNEI. CDR3 region: CASTSPGGQGLHEQFF. DNA of the CDR3: TGTGCCAGCACCTCACCGGGGGGACAGGGGTTACATGAGCAGTTCTTC.

This clonotype was observed at least ten times. J is TRBJ2-1 and V is TRBV12-3 or TRBV12-4; D possibly corresponds to TRBD2 (6 bases). V lost 0 bases to trimming and J lost 2 bases, with 8 bases between them. The CDR3 totals 15 residues. The CDR3 here is CASSLAGGTYNEQFF. The CDR3 nucleotides read TGTGCCAGCAGTTTAGCGGGAGGCACCTACAATGAGCAGTTCTTC.

As for this clonotype: A much larger clonotype is one base distant, so this may be a read error. J is TRBJ1-6 and V is TRBV7-9; the D gene is possibly TRBD1 (6 bases). Germline V gene lookup returns CDR1 SEHNR and CDR2 FQNEAQ (reference sequence). This CDR3 spans 14 amino acids. CDR3 protein: CASSLDQGQSPLNF. DNA for the CDR3: TGTGCCAGCAGCTTAGACCAGGGGCAATCACCCCTCAACTTT.

There are a few counts of this clonotype. The gene calls are TRBV11-2 and TRBJ2-1; no firm D call. Germline V CDR1 and CDR2: SGHAT, FQNNGV. The CDR3 extends over 15 amino acids. Trimming removed 2 bases from V and 2 bases from J, with 10 bases in between. The CDR3 spells CASSLSSTTYNEQFF. As DNA, the CDR3 is TGTGCCAGCAGCTTAAGCAGCACAACCTACAATGAGCAGTTCTTC. Filled out from reference TRBV11-2 and TRBJ2-1, the complete variable domain reads EAGVAQSPRYKIIEKRQSVAFWCNPISGHATLYWYQQILGQGPKLLIQFQNNGVVDDSQLPKDRFSAERLKGVDSTLKIQPAKLEDSAVYLCASSLSSTTYNEQFFGPGTRLTVL.

This clonotype was seen many times. The chain links TRBV11-2 to TRBJ1-1, with a possible D match to TRBD1 (6 bases). The CDR3 length is 13 residues. Between the trimmed V and J ends, which lost 4 bases and 7 bases, there was a span of 13 bases. The germline CDR1 and CDR2 sequences are SGHAT and FQNNGV. The CDR3 here is CASSSPGQDEAFF. CDR3 DNA sequence: TGTGCCAGCAGCTCCCCGGGACAAGATGAAGCTTTCTTT.

The table lists this clonotype with many counts. This CDR3 is CASSSTTGGRETQYF. CDR3 coding DNA: TGTGCCAGCAGTTCCACTACAGGGGGCAGGGAGACCCAGTACTTC. The chain uses TRBV12-3 or TRBV12-4 and TRBJ2-5; 9 bases agree with TRBD1. CDR3 length: 15 amino acids. V gave up 4 bases and J gave up 5 bases; unmatched junction bases: 8.

As concerns this clonotype: It is unclear where the CDR3 begins or ends on the DNA, so no DNA is shown, and the CDR3 is as TCRdb lists it. This rearrangement joins TRBV29-1 to TRBJ1-6; TRBD1 is the table's D call and was not checked against the DNA. The CDR3 is 14 residues long, ends included. Per the germline V gene, CDR1 is SQVTM and CDR2 is ANQGSEA. The CDR3 region is CSVGTGAVNSPLNF.

This clonotype occurred many times. The chain is built from TRBV12-3 or TRBV12-4 and TRBJ1-1, with a tentative D call TRBD1 (5 bases). The CDR3 totals 14 residues. Trimming stripped 3 bases from V and 5 bases from J, with 13 bases between. CDR3 amino acids: CASSLSVGGTEAFF. The CDR3 nucleotides are TGTGCCAGCAGTTTGAGTGTCGGGGGTACTGAAGCTTTCTTT.

In its sample, this clonotype was seen many times. V gene TRBV20-1 combines with J gene TRBJ2-7, with D hard to call. The germline V and J ends were trimmed by 0 bases and 0 bases, with 6 bases remaining between them. There are 13 residues in the CDR3. The germline V gene encodes CDR1 DFQATT and CDR2 SNEGSKA (reference sequence). In DNA form, the CDR3 reads TGCAGTGCTAGAGACCCTAGCTCCTACGAGCAGTACTTC. Protein: CSARDPSSYEQYF.

This chain connects TRBV7-2 to TRBJ2-7; 10 bases fit TRBD2. Germline CDR1 is SGHTA and CDR2 is FQGNSA. CDR3 size: 16 residues. V gave up 3 bases and J gave up 4 bases; unmatched junction bases: 9. CDR3 amino acids: CASSFSLASGGYEQYF. In DNA, the CDR3 is TGTGCCAGCAGCTTTTCCCTAGCTAGCGGGGGATACGAGCAGTACTTC.

The J gene is TRBJ2-7, the V gene TRBV6-1; TRBD1 matches 8 bases. This CDR3 is 17 amino acids long. V lost 6 bases to trimming and J lost 3 bases; unmatched junction nucleotides: 16. Germline V lookup: CDR1 MNHNS, CDR2 SASEGT. CDR3 DNA sequence: TGTGCCAGCAGCACCCCCACCGGACAGGGACCTTACTACGAGCAGTACTTC. Translating it yields CASSTPTGQGPYYEQYF.